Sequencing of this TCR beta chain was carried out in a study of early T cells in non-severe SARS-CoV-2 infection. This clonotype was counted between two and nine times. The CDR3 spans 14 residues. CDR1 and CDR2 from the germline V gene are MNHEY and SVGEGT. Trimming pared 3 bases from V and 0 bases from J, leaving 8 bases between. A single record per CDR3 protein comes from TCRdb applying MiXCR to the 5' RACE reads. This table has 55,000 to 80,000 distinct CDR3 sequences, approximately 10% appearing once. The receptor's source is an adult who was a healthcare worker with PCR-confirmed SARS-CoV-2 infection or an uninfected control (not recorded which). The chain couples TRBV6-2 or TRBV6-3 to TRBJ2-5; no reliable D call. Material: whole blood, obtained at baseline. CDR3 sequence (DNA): TGTGCCAGCAGTTATAACCTATACCAAGAGACCCAGTACTTC. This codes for CASSYNLYQETQYF.